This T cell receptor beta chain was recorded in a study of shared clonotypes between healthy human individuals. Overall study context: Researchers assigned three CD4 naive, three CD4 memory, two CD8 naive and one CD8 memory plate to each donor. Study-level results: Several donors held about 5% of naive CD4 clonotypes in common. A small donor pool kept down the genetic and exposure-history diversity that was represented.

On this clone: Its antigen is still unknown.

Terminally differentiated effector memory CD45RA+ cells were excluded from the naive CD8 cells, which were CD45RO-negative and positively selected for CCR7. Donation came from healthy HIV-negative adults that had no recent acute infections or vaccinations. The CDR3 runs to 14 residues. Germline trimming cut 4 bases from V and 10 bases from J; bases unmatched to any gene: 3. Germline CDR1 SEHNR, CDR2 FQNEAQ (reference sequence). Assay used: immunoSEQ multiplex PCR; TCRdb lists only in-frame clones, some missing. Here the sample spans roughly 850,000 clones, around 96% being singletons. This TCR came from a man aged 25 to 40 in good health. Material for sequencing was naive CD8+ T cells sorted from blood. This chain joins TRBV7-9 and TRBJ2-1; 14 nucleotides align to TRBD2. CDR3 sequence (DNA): TGTGCCAGCAGCTGGCGGACTAGCGGGAGGGAGCAGTTCTTC. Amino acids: CASSWRTSGREQFF.